These 3 T cell receptor beta chains originate from one sample sequenced in a study of blood T cell repertoires in COVID-19 (dated by TCRdb to about 2020). Library preparation employed the immunoSEQ multiplex PCR assay. What TCRdb holds here is the immuneACCESS table cut down to in-frame rearrangements. Part of the clones is not present; checked against another copy, under half of the missing clones reflect an unresolved V gene, and the others are unexplained. This sample gives about 140,000 clones in total; about 88% of them show up just once. The ten largest clones take up approximately 2.5% of the sample. The sequencing input was peripheral blood. Receptor source: a human donor with COVID-19, enrolled during active disease. The donor label of this sample is uncertain.

This chain connects TRBV27 to TRBJ2-7; 12 bases align to TRBD2. The germline V gene encodes CDR1 MNHEY and CDR2 SMNVEV (reference sequence). This CDR3 has 17 residues. J was trimmed by 0 bases and V by 8 bases; bases with no gene match: 11. The CDR3 bases are TGTGCCAGCCGTACTGCATGGACTAGCGGGACCTCCTACGAGCAGTACTTC. Translated, it gives CASRTAWTSGTSYEQYF.

This rearrangement joins TRBV29-1 to TRBJ1-1; the D is unclear. The germline CDR1 and CDR2 sequences are SQVTM and ANQGSEA. CDR3 length: 12 residues. V lost 7 bases and J 8 bases, leaving 17 bases between the germline ends. As DNA, the CDR3 is TGCAGCGCCCGGACTGCGGCCCCCGAAGCTTTCTTT. Protein: CSARTAAPEAFF.

The DNA for the CDR3 is TGTGCCAGCAGCTTGGGGGGCTATCAGCCCCAGCATTTT. Translating it yields CASSLGGYQPQHF. The chain combines TRBV5-6 with TRBJ1-5, with D maybe TRBD1 (5 bases). V lost 0 bases to trimming and J lost 5 bases, with 6 bases between them. CDR3 length equals 13 residues. Looked up from germline, CDR1 is SGHDT and CDR2 is YYEEEE. The variable domain in full, with the rest retrieved from reference TRBV5-6 and TRBJ1-5, is DAGVTQSPTHLIKTRGQQVTLRCSPKSGHDTVSWYQQALGQGPQFIFQYYEEEERQRGNFPDRFSGHQFPNYSSELNVNALLLGDSALYLCASSLGGYQPQHFGDGTRLSIL.